Listed below are T cell receptor beta chains from one sample, sequenced in a study of T cell responses to AZD1222 COVID-19 vaccine. Assay used: immunoSEQ multiplex PCR; TCRdb lists only in-frame clones, some missing. The sample includes 95,000 to 150,000 clones, 85% to 95% of them seen just once. The sample consisted of peripheral blood, taken on day 0 of AZD1222 vaccination. These receptors were collected from an adult in good health. Both conserved end residues are part of each CDR3. The D gene is left open where the match is weak. Clone size is not always given. Where it is, it says once, few, many or a class for expanded clones.

TRBV28,-,TRBD2,TRBJ2-3,TGTGCCAGCATAATAGCGGGAGGGCCCCCCCACACAGATACGCAGTATTTT,CASIIAGGPPHTDTQYF
TRBV12-3/TRBV12-4,-,-,TRBJ1-2,TGTGCCAGCAGTCAGGGTGACTATGGCTACACCTTC,CASSQGDYGYTF
TRBV18,-,-,TRBJ2-5,TGTGCCAGCTCACGGTCAGGCCCAGAGACCCAGTACTTC,CASSRSGPETQYF
TRBV2,-,TRBD2,TRBJ2-2,TGTGCCAGCAGCACGACTAGCGGGGGGCCGAACACCGGGGAGCTGTTTTTT,CASSTTSGGPNTGELFF
TRBV6-4,-,-,TRBJ1-2,TGTGCCAGCAGTGACAAGTATGGCTACACCTTC,CASSDKYGYTF
TRBV27,-,-,TRBJ1-1,TGTGCCAGCAGTCGGATGGTCTCCACTGAAGCTTTCTTT,CASSRMVSTEAFF
TRBV25-1,-,TRBD2,TRBJ2-1,TGTGCCAGCAGTGAATTGATCGGGGGGGCCGGGGTGAATGAGCAGTTCTTC,CASSELIGGAGVNEQFF
TRBV5-1,once,TRBD2,TRBJ2-5,TGCGCCAGCAGGACTAGCGGCCAAGAGACCCAGTACTTC,CASRTSGQETQYF
TRBV5-1,-,TRBD1,TRBJ1-1,TGCGCCAGCAGCTCCAGGGGGCAACGGGGCACTGAAGCTTTCTTT,CASSSRGQRGTEAFF
TRBV3-1/TRBV3-2,-,-,TRBJ1-5,TGTGCCAGCAGCCAAGTCGGAGGCAATCAGCCCCAGCATTTT,CASSQVGGNQPQHF
TRBV18,-,-,TRBJ1-3,TGTGCCAGCTCACCACCGGGGAAGGGGACCATATATTTT,CASSPPGKGTIYF
TRBV2,-,-,TRBJ1-5,TGTGCCAGCAGTGGGGTACTACAGCCCCAGCATTTT,CASSGVLQPQHF
TRBV6-5,-,-,TRBJ1-6,TGTGCCAGCAACCCGACACAACGAAATTCACCCCTCCACTTT,CASNPTQRNSPLHF
TRBV10-3,once,-,TRBJ2-1,TGTGCCATCAGTGAGTTGAGCCAAAGCTCCTACAATGAGCAGTTCTTC,CAISELSQSSYNEQFF
TRBV7-2,-,-,TRBJ1-1,TGTGCCAGCAGCTTAGAGCTATACACTGAAGCTTTCTTT,CASSLELYTEAFF
TRBV19,-,-,TRBJ1-1,TGTGCCAGTAGTCCCCGAGGACCGAACACTGAAGCTTTCTTT,CASSPRGPNTEAFF
TRBV6-5,-,-,TRBJ1-2,TGTGCCAGCAGGGCCCCGGGGGGGCGCAACTATGGCTACACCTTC,CASRAPGGRNYGYTF
TRBV6-6,-,-,TRBJ1-5,TGTGCCAGCAGTTACTCCAATAGCAATCAGCCCCAGCATTTT,CASSYSNSNQPQHF
TRBV7-9,-,TRBD1,TRBJ2-1,TGTGCCACCACCGGGACAGGTAGCTCCTACAATGAGCAGTTCTTC,CATTGTGSSYNEQFF
TRBV19,-,TRBD1,TRBJ1-2,TGTGCCAGTAGTATCTCCGGACAGGGGACGTATCGCACCTTC,CASSISGQGTYRTF
TRBV18,-,TRBD1,TRBJ1-1,TGTGCCAGCTCTACACAGGGGGCGAACACTGAAGCTTTCTTT,CASSTQGANTEAFF
TRBV29-1,-,-,TRBJ1-2,TGCAGCGTTGAATCGATTAACTATGGCTACACCTTC,CSVESINYGYTF
TRBV5-4,-,TRBD1,TRBJ2-5,TGTGCCAGCAGCTTACAGGGGGCACAAGAGACCCAGTACTTC,CASSLQGAQETQYF
TRBV7-3,-,-,TRBJ1-6,TGTGCCAGCAGTCACGCCCGGCGGGGTTCACCCCTCCACTTT,CASSHARRGSPLHF
TRBV5-4,-,-,TRBJ1-2,TGTGCCAGCAGCGGGGGAGGACGGAACTATGGCTACACCTTC,CASSGGGRNYGYTF
TRBV9,-,-,TRBJ2-1,TGTGCCAGCAGCGGCCCTGCCTCGCTTGAGCAGTTCTTC,CASSGPASLEQFF
TRBV6-5,-,-,TRBJ2-3,TGTGCCAGCTTTTATACTAGCACAGATACGCAGTATTTT,CASFYTSTDTQYF
TRBV19,once,TRBD1,TRBJ1-4,TGTGCCAGTAGTACCCAACCACAGGGGGAAAAACTGTTTTTT,CASSTQPQGEKLFF
TRBV9,-,-,TRBJ1-5,TGTGCCAGCAGCGTAGACGGGGGCGCCCAGCAGCCCCAGCATTTT,CASSVDGGAQQPQHF
TRBV7-6,-,TRBD2,TRBJ2-1,TGTGCCAGCAGCCGGGGACTAGGGGTCTACAATGAGCAGTTCTTC,CASSRGLGVYNEQFF
TRBV6-2/TRBV6-3,-,-,TRBJ1-6,TGTGCCAGCAGTTCACTCCTGCCTAGCTCCTATAATTCACCCCTCCACTTT,CASSSLLPSSYNSPLHF
TRBV7-2,-,TRBD2,TRBJ2-5,TGTGCCAGCAGCTCCGGACTAGCGGGAGGGCCGAGGCAAGAGACCCAGTACTTC,CASSSGLAGGPRQETQYF
TRBV5-4,-,-,TRBJ2-1,TGTGCCAGCAGCTTGGGGGGAACAGGGTTCGCCTACAATGAGCAGTTCTTC,CASSLGGTGFAYNEQFF
TRBV7-9,-,-,TRBJ1-5,TGTGCCAGCAGCCCCGCCGGGGCGGTGCAGCCCCAGCATTTT,CASSPAGAVQPQHF
TRBV19,-,TRBD2,TRBJ2-2,TGTGCCACCCTATCTCCTCAGTTTGGGCTGACTAGCGCCGGGGAGCTGTTTTTT,CATLSPQFGLTSAGELFF
TRBV19,-,TRBD1,TRBJ1-6,TGTGCCAGTAGGACAGGACAGGGAAGATCACCCCTCCACTTT,CASRTGQGRSPLHF
TRBV11-2,-,-,TRBJ1-5,TGTGCCAGCAGCTTAGGGAAGGGGGGCGCGCTTAGCAATCAGCCCCAGCATTTT,CASSLGKGGALSNQPQHF
TRBV11-3,-,-,TRBJ2-1,TGTGCCAGCAGTTCCCGTGTACGGGGTTCCTACAATGAGCAGTTCTTC,CASSSRVRGSYNEQFF
TRBV19,-,TRBD1,TRBJ1-4,TGTGCCAGTACTCCGGGACAGAGGTTAACTAATGAAAAACTGTTTTTT,CASTPGQRLTNEKLFF
TRBV27,-,-,TRBJ1-1,TGTGCCAGCAGTTTCAACCCTAACACTGAAGCTTTCTTT,CASSFNPNTEAFF
TRBV7-8,-,-,TRBJ1-1,TGTGCCAGCAGCCGTGACGGTTTCCAGGGGAGCACTGAAGCTTTCTTT,CASSRDGFQGSTEAFF
TRBV25-1,-,-,TRBJ2-7,TGTGCCAGCAGTTCTGGGTATGCCTACGAGCAGTACTTC,CASSSGYAYEQYF
TRBV4-3,-,-,TRBJ2-1,TGCGCCAGCAGCCGCGGAGGGAATGAGCAGTTCTTC,CASSRGGNEQFF
TRBV5-1,-,TRBD1,TRBJ2-2,TGCGCCAGCAGCCCCCCAGGGGGAAACACCGGGGAGCTGTTTTTT,CASSPPGGNTGELFF
TRBV6-5,-,-,TRBJ1-2,TGTGCAAGCGGGCAGCTCGTAAACTATGGCTACACCTTC,CASGQLVNYGYTF
TRBV19,-,-,TRBJ1-2,TGTGCCAGTAGCACCTACGCTAACTATGGCTACACCTTC,CASSTYANYGYTF
TRBV12-5,few,-,TRBJ2-1,TGTGCTAGTGGTTCCCCCGCAGACAATGAGCAGTTCTTC,CASGSPADNEQFF
TRBV27,-,-,TRBJ1-2,TGTGCCAGCAGTCCCGGATACGGCTACACCTTC,CASSPGYGYTF
TRBV30,-,TRBD2,TRBJ2-7,TGTGCCTGGAGGGAAGGGACTAGCGCCTCCTACGAGCAGTACTTC,CAWREGTSASYEQYF
TRBV5-1,-,-,TRBJ2-3,TGCGCCAGCAGCTTGGGGCGAAACACAGATACGCAGTATTTT,CASSLGRNTDTQYF
TRBV18,once,-,TRBJ1-1,TGTGCCAGCTCACCTACGACAGGGAACACTGAAGCTTTCTTT,CASSPTTGNTEAFF